Below, 10 T cell receptor beta chains from the same sample are listed, as sequenced in a study of shared clonotypes between healthy human individuals. Measured with immunoSEQ multiplex PCR; TCRdb has only the in-frame clones, and not every one. This table holds 2 million or so clones, 90% to 95% found once. The sequenced sample was naive CD4+ T cells sorted from blood. Subset denoted: CD45RA+ positively selected. Receptors were obtained from a man in his late teens or twenties in good health.

The CDR3 is CASSLVPGTAGGYTF. CDR3 nucleotide sequence: TGTGCCAGCAGCTTAGTTCCCGGGACAGCTGGTGGCTACACCTTC. This rearrangement joins TRBV11-2 to TRBJ1-2, with TRBD1 matching 7 bases. The CDR3 loop spans 15 amino acids. V shed 1 base, J shed 7 bases, and the junction held 9 bases outside the gene matches. Germline V gene data show CDR1 as SGHAT and CDR2 as FQNNGV.

The chain couples TRBV5-8 to TRBJ1-5; D call uncertain. The length of the CDR3 is 12 residues. V was cut by 3 bases and J by 7 bases, with 8 bases left in between. The germline V gene has CDR1 SGHTS and CDR2 YDEGEE. For the CDR3, the DNA is TGTGCCAGCAGCTCCGAAAGACAGCCCCAGCATTTT. Amino acid sequence: CASSSERQPQHF.

V is TRBV5-6 and J is TRBJ1-4; D may be TRBD1 (6 bases). The length of the CDR3 is 16 residues. V lost 0 bases, J lost 7 bases, and 16 bases lay in between. CDR1 SGHDT and CDR2 YYEEEE come from the germline V gene. In DNA form, the CDR3 reads TGTGCCAGCAGCTTGGACGGTAGGGGGGCGAGTGAAAAACTGTTTTTT. Translating gives CASSLDGRGASEKLFF.

The V call is TRBV2, the J call TRBJ1-2, with D unclear. The V gene lost 6 bases and the J gene lost 12 bases, with 23 bases spanning the gap. The germline V gene has CDR1 SNHLY and CDR2 FYNNEI. The CDR3 runs to 14 residues. As DNA, the CDR3 is TGTGCCAGCAGCGGTGCTTTGGTCTATTTTATCCACACCTTC. Translated: CASSGALVYFIHTF.

This chain links TRBV6-5 with TRBJ2-2, with no clear D. There are 16 residues in the CDR3. Trimming cost V 4 bases and J 4 bases, with 16 bases left between them. Looked up from germline, CDR1 is MNHEY and CDR2 is SVGAGI. The CDR3: CASSSLSRIGTGELFF. The CDR3 region has the DNA TGTGCCAGCAGTTCTCTTAGTAGGATTGGCACCGGGGAGCTGTTTTTT.

J is TRBJ1-1 and V is TRBV30, with D hard to call. Trimming pared 1 base from V and 5 bases from J, leaving 11 bases between. CDR1 and CDR2 from the germline V gene are GTSNPN and SVGIG (reference sequence). CDR3 length equals 13 residues. CDR3 in DNA: TGTGCCTGGAGTGGCCTCGGACGGACTGAAGCTTTCTTT. The encoded protein is CAWSGLGRTEAFF.

The DNA of the CDR3 is TGTGCCAGCAGCATACAGGGGCCGCCTTATTCGGCGGGCTACACCTTC. As protein: CASSIQGPPYSAGYTF. This chain uses TRBV7-2 with TRBJ1-2; TRBD1 aligns across 7 bases. Germline V gene data show CDR1 as SGHTA and CDR2 as FQGNSA. Trimming at V came to 5 bases and at J to 8 bases, leaving 17 bases not matched to a gene. The CDR3 is made up of 16 amino acids.

The chain carries TRBV7-2 and TRBJ1-3, with D uncertain. This CDR3 has 17 residues. Germline assignment: CDR1 SGHTA and CDR2 FQGNSA. Trimming removed 0 bases from V and 0 bases from J, with 12 bases in between. The CDR3 here is CASSLAAGFSSGNTIYF. In nucleotides, the CDR3 is TGTGCCAGCAGCTTAGCTGCAGGCTTTAGCTCTGGAAACACCATATATTTT.

This sequence joins TRBV6-5 and TRBJ2-1; 12 positions match TRBD2. The CDR3 runs 15 residues. Germline V gene lookup returns CDR1 MNHEY and CDR2 SVGAGI. V shed 6 bases and J 5 bases; nucleotides not matched to a gene: 5. Written as DNA, the CDR3 is TGTGCCAGCAGACCCGGACTAGCGGGGAACAATGAGCAGTTCTTC. Protein product: CASRPGLAGNNEQFF.

For the CDR3, the DNA is TGTGCCAGCTCACCACTCGGGACCCTGAATCAGCCCCAGCATTTT. Its protein is CASSPLGTLNQPQHF. This chain uses TRBV18 with TRBJ1-5, with D possibly TRBD1 on 5 matching bases. Germline V gene data show CDR1 as KGHSH and CDR2 as LQKENI. Trimming took 1 base from V and 4 from J, leaving 11 bases between them. The CDR3 runs to 15 residues.